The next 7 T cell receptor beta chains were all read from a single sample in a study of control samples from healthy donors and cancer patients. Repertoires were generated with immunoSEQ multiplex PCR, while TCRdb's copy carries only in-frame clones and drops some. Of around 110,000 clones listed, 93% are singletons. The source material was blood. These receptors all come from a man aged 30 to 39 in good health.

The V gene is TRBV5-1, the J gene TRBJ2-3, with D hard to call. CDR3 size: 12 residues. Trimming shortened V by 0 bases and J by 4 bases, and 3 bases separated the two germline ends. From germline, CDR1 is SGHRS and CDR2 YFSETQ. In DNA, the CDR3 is TGCGCCAGCAGCTTGGCCGCAGATACGCAGTATTTT. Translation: CASSLAADTQYF. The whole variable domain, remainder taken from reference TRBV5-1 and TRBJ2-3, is KAGVTQTPRYLIKTRGQQVTLSCSPISGHRSVSWYQQTPGQGLQFLFEYFSETQRNKGNFPGRFSGRQFSNSRSEMNVSTLELGDSALYLCASSLAADTQYFGPGTRLTVL.

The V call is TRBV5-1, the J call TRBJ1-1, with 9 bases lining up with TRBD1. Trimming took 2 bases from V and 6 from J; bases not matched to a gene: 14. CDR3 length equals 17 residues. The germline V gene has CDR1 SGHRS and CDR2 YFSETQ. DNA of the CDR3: TGCGCCAGCAGCTTATCGAGGACAGGGGCTTTATTCGCTGAAGCTTTCTTT. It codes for CASSLSRTGALFAEAFF.

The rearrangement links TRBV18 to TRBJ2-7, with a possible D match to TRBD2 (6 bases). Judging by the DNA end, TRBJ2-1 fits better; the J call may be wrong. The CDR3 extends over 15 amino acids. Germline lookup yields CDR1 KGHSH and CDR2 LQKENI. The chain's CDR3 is CASSPSGGSYNEQFF. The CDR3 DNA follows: TGTGCCAGCTCACCCTCTGGGGGGAGCTACAATGAGCAGTTCTTC.

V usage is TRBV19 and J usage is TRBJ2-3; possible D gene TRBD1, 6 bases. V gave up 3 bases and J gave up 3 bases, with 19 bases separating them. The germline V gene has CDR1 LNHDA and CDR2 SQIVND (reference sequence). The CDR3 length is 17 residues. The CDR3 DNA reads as TGTGCCAGTAGTATCGAATGGGCCCTAACAGGGACAGATACGCAGTATTTT. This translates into CASSIEWALTGTDTQYF. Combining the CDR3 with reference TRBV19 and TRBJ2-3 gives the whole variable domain DGGITQSPKYLFRKEGQNVTLSCEQNLNHDAMYWYRQDPGQGLRLIYYSQIVNDFQKGDIAEGYSVSREKKESFPLTVTSAQKNPTAFYLCASSIEWALTGTDTQYFGPGTRLTVL.

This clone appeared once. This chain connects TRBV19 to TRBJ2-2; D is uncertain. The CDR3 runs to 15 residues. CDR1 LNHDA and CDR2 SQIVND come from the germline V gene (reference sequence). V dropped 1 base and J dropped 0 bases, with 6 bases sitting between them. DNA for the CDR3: TGTGCCAGTAGTATAGTGGTCTCGAACACCGGGGAGCTGTTTTTT. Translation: CASSIVVSNTGELFF.

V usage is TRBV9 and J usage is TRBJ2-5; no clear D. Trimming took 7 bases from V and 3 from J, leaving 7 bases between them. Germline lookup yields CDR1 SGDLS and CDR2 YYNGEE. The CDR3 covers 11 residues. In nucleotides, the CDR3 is TGTGCCAGCGGGCCGAAAGAGACCCAGTACTTC. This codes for CASGPKETQYF.

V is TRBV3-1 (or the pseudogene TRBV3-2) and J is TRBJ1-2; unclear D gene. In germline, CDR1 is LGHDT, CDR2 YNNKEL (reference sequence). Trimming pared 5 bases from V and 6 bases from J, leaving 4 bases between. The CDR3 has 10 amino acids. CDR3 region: CASSSDGYTF. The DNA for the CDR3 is TGTGCCAGCAGCAGTGATGGCTACACCTTC.